The 31 T cell receptor beta chains in this list originate from one sample, sequenced in a study of T cells in women clearing cervical HPV infection. Measured with immunoSEQ multiplex PCR; TCRdb has only the in-frame clones, and not every one. The table lists 35,000 to 50,000 clones, with less than 8.5% in the top ten. The specimen was blood buffy coat. Receptor source: a woman between 18 and 70 years old with a cervical HPV16 infection that either progressed to CIN3+ or cleared (not recorded which).

For this clone: The missing CDR3 end, 3 residues past where the read stops, is filled in from the germline J gene. V is TRBV7-9 and J is TRBJ1-1; 11 bases fit TRBD1. There are 14 residues in the CDR3. Germline CDR1 reads SEHNR; CDR2 reads FQNEAQ (reference sequence). The junction had 2 bases not matched to a gene; V was cut back by 8 bases and J by 0 bases. Partial CDR3 DNA: TGTGCCAGCGGGGGACAGGGGGTGAACACTGAA. Translating gives CASGGQGVNTE. The complete CDR3 sequence is CASGGQGVNTEAFF.

Concerning this clone itself: The CDR3 extends 3 residues past the end of the read, so its final part is completed from the germline J gene. The V gene is TRBV11-2, the J gene TRBJ1-1; 7 positions agree with TRBD1. The germline gives CDR1 SGHAT, CDR2 FQNNGV. The CDR3 has 15 amino acids. Trimming took 5 bases from V and 4 from J; bases not matched to a gene: 10. CDR3 DNA, as far as it was read: TGTGCCAGCAGCGCCGCAGGGGGGAAAGGCACTGAA. As protein: CASSAAGGKGTE. From start to end, the CDR3 is CASSAAGGKGTEAFF.

A remark on this clone: The read terminates 3 residues before the CDR3 end, so the remaining end is supplied by the germline J gene. The chain recombines TRBV7-9 with TRBJ1-2, with D possibly TRBD1 on 6 matching bases. V was cut by 5 bases and J by 4 bases, with 14 bases left in between. CDR3 length: 14 residues. The germline CDR1 and CDR2 sequences are SEHNR and FQNEAQ (reference sequence). The CDR3 here is CASSPGGRAYGYTF. Incomplete CDR3 DNA: TGTGCCAGCAGCCCGGGGGGGCGCGCCTATGGC.

CDR3 loop: CASSPKRYEQYF. The DNA read from the CDR3 is TGTGCCAGCTCACCGAAGAGGTACGAG. This rearrangement joins TRBV18 to TRBJ2-7; no reliable D call. The sequence runs out 3 residues before the end of the CDR3; the remainder is reconstructed from the germline J gene. The V gene's germline CDR1 is KGHSH and CDR2 LQKENI. V was pared by 3 bases and J by 4 bases, with 7 bases between. This CDR3 spans 12 amino acids.

With respect to this clone: The DNA ends 3 residues before the CDR3 does, and the rest of the CDR3 is filled in from the germline J gene. This chain uses TRBV5-4 with TRBJ2-1, with TRBD2 matching 7 bases. This CDR3 spans 13 amino acids. V dropped 5 bases and J dropped 7; count of bases not matched to a gene: 6. Per the germline V gene, CDR1 is SGHNT and CDR2 is YYREEE (reference sequence). The CDR3 loop reads CASRKRDSNEQFF. The CDR3 DNA, read in part, is TGTGCCAGCAGAAAGCGGGACTCAAATGAG. The full variable domain, rest sourced from reference TRBV5-4 and TRBJ2-1, is ETGVTQSPTHLIKTRGQQVTLRCSSQSGHNTVSWYQQALGQGPQFIFQYYREEENGRGNFPPRFSGLQFPNYSSELNVNALELDDSALYLCASRKRDSNEQFFGPGTRLTVL.

CDR3 DNA (partial): TGCAGCGTCCTTGGGACAGGGAAGGACAATGAG. This encodes CSVLGTGKDNE. The whole CDR3 region reads CSVLGTGKDNEQFF. The chain links TRBV29-1 to TRBJ2-1; the match to TRBD1 covers 9 bases. The read terminates 3 residues before the CDR3 end, so the remaining end is supplied by the germline J gene. Trimming took 6 bases from V and 5 from J; bases not matched to a gene: 8. This CDR3 has 14 residues. Germline CDR1 is SQVTM and CDR2 is ANQGSEA.

Note on this clone: The DNA ends 3 residues before the CDR3 does, and the rest of the CDR3 is filled in from the germline J gene. The chain joins TRBV19 to TRBJ1-1, with TRBD1 identical over 8 bases. The V and J ends lost 4 bases and 1 base, in that order; junction bases with no gene match: 8. The CDR3 runs to 16 residues. Germline V gene lookup returns CDR1 LNHDA and CDR2 SQIVND (reference sequence). The CDR3 here is CASSRIPGQENTEAFF. CDR3 bases read: TGTGCCAGTAGTAGAATTCCGGGACAGGAGAACACTGAA.

Note on this clone: With the read ending 3 residues before the CDR3 end, the germline J gene is used to fill in that end. This chain uses TRBV29-1 with TRBJ2-7; 7 bases fit TRBD1. This CDR3 is built from 12 residues. With V trimmed by 4 bases and J by 5 bases, 5 bases remained unmatched. Germline V lookup: CDR1 SQVTM, CDR2 ANQGSEA. CDR3 DNA, as far as it was read: TGCAGCGTTGGACACAGGGGTCACGAG. It yields the protein CSVGHRGHE. From start to end, the CDR3 is CSVGHRGHEQYF.

Concerning this clone: The CDR3 end lies 3 residues beyond the end of the read and is filled in from the germline J gene. This chain uses TRBV20-1 with TRBJ2-1; D perhaps matches TRBD2 (6 bases). Germline assignment: CDR1 DFQATT and CDR2 SNEGSKA (reference sequence). Trimming took off 1 base at V and 3 bases at J, with 10 bases between the two ends. CDR3 length: 14 residues. The CDR3 region is CSARGLALYNEQFF. The DNA read from the CDR3 is TGCAGTGCTAGAGGGCTAGCGCTCTACAATGAG.

Points on this clone: The CDR3 goes on 3 residues after the read ends, and that part is filled in from the germline J gene. This chain connects TRBV7-6 to TRBJ2-5; 9 nucleotides agree with TRBD1. This CDR3 is built from 14 residues. The V segment lost 7 bases and the J segment 7 bases; nucleotides outside the gene matches: 10. Per germline, CDR1 SGHVS and CDR2 FNYEAQ. The CDR3: CASTAITGGATQYF. The CDR3 bases that were read are TGTGCCAGCACCGCAATCACAGGGGGCGCGACC.

CDR3 loop: CACQGVHTEAFF. The sequenced CDR3 bases are TGTGCCTGCCAGGGGGTCCACACTGAA. The J gene is TRBJ1-1, the V gene TRBV30; TRBD1 matches 7 bases. Read data end 3 residues before the CDR3 end; the end is taken from the germline J gene. Looked up from germline, CDR1 is GTSNPN and CDR2 is SVGIG (reference sequence). This CDR3 is 12 amino acids long. V trimming: 6 bases; J trimming: 3 bases; junction bases outside the gene matches: 4.

Worth noting for this clone: Coverage ceases 3 residues before the CDR3 finishes, and the germline J gene fills in the end. The chain links TRBV7-9 to TRBJ1-4; 9 bases fit TRBD1. Germline lookup yields CDR1 SEHNR and CDR2 FQNEAQ (reference sequence). V was clipped by 8 bases and J by 8 bases; unmatched bases: 9. The CDR3 covers 14 residues. The CDR3 reads CASAGTGMYEKLFF. Partial CDR3 DNA: TGTGCCAGCGCTGGGACAGGGATGTACGAAAAA.

A remark on this clone: The sequence runs out 3 residues before the end of the CDR3; the remainder is reconstructed from the germline J gene. This sequence joins TRBV5-1 and TRBJ2-1, with a possible D match to TRBD2 (6 bases). Trimming shortened V by 0 bases and J by 4 bases, and 17 bases separated the two germline ends. The CDR3 spans 17 residues. Germline CDR1 is SGHRS and CDR2 is YFSETQ. CDR3 bases read: TGCGCCAGCAGCTTGGTATCTCTAGCGTCTCTGTACAATGAG. Translating gives CASSLVSLASLYNE. The complete CDR3 protein is CASSLVSLASLYNEQFF.

In the case of this clone: Sequencing ends 3 residues short of the CDR3 end; the germline J gene provides the rest. V and J are TRBV18 and TRBJ1-6; 8 bases are shared with TRBD1. There are 15 residues in the CDR3. V was pared by 4 bases and J by 7 bases, with 6 bases of the junction left unmatched. Germline V gene data show CDR1 as KGHSH and CDR2 as LQKENI. Partial CDR3 DNA: TGTGCCAGCTCACGCAAGGACAGGGCGAATTCACCC. Protein sequence: CASSRKDRANSP. The whole CDR3 protein reads CASSRKDRANSPLHF.

As to this clone: The CDR3 goes on 3 residues after the read ends, and that part is filled in from the germline J gene. This sequence joins TRBV20-1 and TRBJ2-6, with 8 positions matching TRBD1. Germline V gives CDR1 DFQATT, CDR2 SNEGSKA (reference sequence). Losses at the gene ends were 5 bases for V and 4 bases for J; bases not matched to a gene: 10. There are 16 residues in the CDR3. Partial CDR3 DNA: TGCAGTGCTCCAGGGGGCGAAATCTCAGGGGCCAACGTC. Translated, it gives CSAPGGEISGANV. The complete CDR3 sequence is CSAPGGEISGANVLTF.

Comment on this clone: The read ends 3 residues shy of where the CDR3 ends; the end is completed using the germline J gene. V and J are TRBV5-1 and TRBJ1-6, with a tentative D call TRBD1 (6 bases). The CDR3 is 14 amino acids. Germline V gene sequence: CDR1 SGHRS, CDR2 YFSETQ. Trimming shortened V by 0 bases and J by 10 bases, and 11 bases separated the two germline ends. CDR3 sequence reads: CASSLGQVSSPLHF. Partial CDR3 DNA: TGCGCCAGCAGCTTGGGACAGGTCAGCTCACCC.

A note on this clone: Sequencing ends 3 residues short of the CDR3 end; the germline J gene provides the rest. The V call is TRBV29-1, the J call TRBJ2-2, with 8 bases aligning to TRBD1. This CDR3 has 16 residues. Trimming removed 4 bases from V and 5 bases from J; junction bases left unmatched: 12. Germline V gives CDR1 SQVTM, CDR2 ANQGSEA. The CDR3 protein is CSVVWGGQGHTGELFF. The CDR3 DNA, read in part, is TGCAGCGTTGTTTGGGGTGGACAGGGTCATACCGGGGAG.

With regard to this clone: The CDR3 goes on 3 residues after the read ends, and that part is filled in from the germline J gene. The genes are TRBV12-3 or TRBV12-4 and TRBJ2-3; 8 nucleotides agree with TRBD2. The CDR3 totals 16 residues. Unmatched junction bases numbered 14, after V lost 7 bases and J lost 5 bases. CDR3 sequence reads: CASTPFSGEGEDTQYF. CDR3 DNA (partial): TGTGCCAGCACTCCCTTTAGCGGGGAAGGGGAAGATACG.

Regarding this clone: The read terminates 3 residues ahead of where the CDR3 ends, so the germline J gene completes it. V gene TRBV6-4 combines with J gene TRBJ2-2; D call uncertain. Between the trimmed V and J ends, which lost 5 bases and 4 bases, there was a span of 11 bases. Germline V gene sequence: CDR1 MRHNA, CDR2 SNTAGT. The CDR3 covers 14 residues. This CDR3 reads CASSKDSSTGELFF. Incomplete CDR3 DNA: TGTGCCAGCAGTAAAGACTCGAGCACCGGGGAG.

CDR3: CASSTYSNGYTF. Partial CDR3 DNA: TGTGCCAGTAGTACTTACAGCAATGGC. The rearrangement links TRBV19 to TRBJ1-2, with D unresolved. The CDR3 end lies 3 residues beyond the end of the read and is filled in from the germline J gene. The CDR3 length is 12 residues. Trimming took off 4 bases at V and 6 bases at J, with 9 bases between the two ends. CDR1 is LNHDA and CDR2 is SQIVND in the germline V gene (reference sequence).

CDR3 DNA, as far as it was read: TGTGCCAGTAGTATAGGGACACCGGGACTAGCGTCTCGCAATGAG. It yields the protein CASSIGTPGLASRNE. The full CDR3 sequence reads CASSIGTPGLASRNEQFF. This chain links TRBV19 with TRBJ2-1, with TRBD2 identical over 10 bases. The read terminates 3 residues ahead of where the CDR3 ends, so the germline J gene completes it. The CDR3 runs to 18 residues. The V gene's germline CDR1 is LNHDA and CDR2 SQIVND (reference sequence). Losses at the gene ends were 1 base for V and 6 bases for J; bases not matched to a gene: 12.

Details on this clone: The CDR3 end is not reached by the read, which stops 3 residues before it; the germline J gene fills it in. This chain uses TRBV20-1 with TRBJ2-1; TRBD2 agrees at 11 bases. The CDR3 has 15 amino acids. Germline lookup yields CDR1 DFQATT and CDR2 SNEGSKA (reference sequence). After removal of 0 bases from V and 8 bases from J, the junction contained 6 bases not matched to a gene. The part of the CDR3 DNA that was read is TGCAGTGCTAGAGATATACTAGCGGGAGATCATGAG. It is translated as CSARDILAGDHE. The whole CDR3 protein is CSARDILAGDHEQFF.

As for this clone: The CDR3 extends 3 residues past the end of the read, so its final part is completed from the germline J gene. The chain combines TRBV12-3 or TRBV12-4 with TRBJ2-5; D unresolved. CDR3 length: 12 amino acids. V was clipped by 6 bases and J by 2 bases, with 7 bases between them. CDR3 bases read: TGTGCCAGCAGCTTACTTCAAGAGACC. Translated: CASSLLQET. The entire CDR3 is CASSLLQETQYF.

Concerning this clone itself: Read coverage stops 3 residues before the CDR3 terminus; the germline J gene supplies the remainder. This chain joins TRBV5-4 and TRBJ1-1, with 7 bases identical to TRBD1. CDR3 size: 14 residues. J gave up 0 bases and V 3 bases, and 2 bases lay outside the gene matches. Germline V gives CDR1 SGHNT, CDR2 YYREEE (reference sequence). CDR3 bases read: TGTGCCAGCAGCTCGGGACAGCTGAACACTGAA. This encodes CASSSGQLNTE. The whole CDR3 region reads CASSSGQLNTEAFF.

Regarding this clone: Read coverage stops 3 residues before the CDR3 terminus; the germline J gene supplies the remainder. This chain links TRBV12-3 or TRBV12-4 with TRBJ2-1; 15 bases align to TRBD2. After removal of 8 bases from V and 0 bases from J, the junction contained 2 bases not matched to a gene. CDR3 length equals 16 residues. The chain's CDR3 is CASGTSGGNSYNEQFF. CDR3 DNA, as far as it was read: TGTGCCAGCGGGACTAGCGGGGGGAACTCCTACAATGAG.

A remark on this clone: The read terminates 3 residues ahead of where the CDR3 ends, so the germline J gene completes it. This chain uses TRBV2 with TRBJ2-3, with a weak D call TRBD1 (6 bases). Between the trimmed V and J ends, which lost 7 bases and 7 bases, there was a span of 21 bases. From germline, CDR1 is SNHLY and CDR2 FYNNEI. The CDR3 runs 15 residues. CDR3 bases read: TGTGCCAGCAACCTTAGCGTGGGGGCCGGGAATACG. This gives the protein CASNLSVGAGNT. The CDR3 in full is CASNLSVGAGNTQYF.

A remark on this clone: The DNA ends 3 residues before the CDR3 does, and the rest of the CDR3 is filled in from the germline J gene. This chain links TRBV12-3 or TRBV12-4 with TRBJ1-5; tentatively, D is TRBD1 (5 bases). The CDR3 has 14 amino acids. V lost 5 bases to trimming and J lost 1 base, with 9 bases between them. CDR3 amino acids: CASSPDTSNQPQHF. The CDR3 bases that were read are TGTGCCAGCAGTCCGGACACGAGCAATCAGCCC.

About this clone: The CDR3 extends 3 residues past the end of the read, so its final part is completed from the germline J gene. This chain connects TRBV20-1 to TRBJ2-5, with D hard to call. There are 15 residues in the CDR3. Between the trimmed V and J ends, which lost 0 bases and 1 base, there was a span of 12 bases. From germline, CDR1 is DFQATT and CDR2 SNEGSKA (reference sequence). The covered CDR3 bases are TGCAGTGCTAGAGAGTCCGCGGCCCTCCAAGAGACC. This gives the protein CSARESAALQET. The whole CDR3 region reads CSARESAALQETQYF.

Details on this clone: The observed sequence ends 3 residues before the CDR3 terminus, with the missing tail filled in from the germline J gene. This chain joins TRBV2 and TRBJ1-3, with D uncertain. Trimming took off 7 bases at V and 9 bases at J, with 22 bases between the two ends. The CDR3 length is 15 residues. CDR1 is SNHLY and CDR2 is FYNNEI in the germline V gene. CDR3 amino acids: CASTESTSPGATIYF. The DNA read from the CDR3 is TGTGCCAGCACCGAGTCGACCAGCCCGGGTGCCACC.

Of note for this clone: The CDR3 extends 3 residues past the end of the read, so its final part is completed from the germline J gene. The chain recombines TRBV28 with TRBJ2-7; D is perhaps TRBD2 (6 bases). The CDR3 loop spans 15 amino acids. Per germline, CDR1 MDHEN and CDR2 SYDVKM. V gave up 5 bases and J gave up 1 base, with 15 bases separating them. CDR3 region: CASSPGLSRSYEQYF. The part of the CDR3 DNA that was read is TGTGCCAGCAGTCCGGGACTTTCCCGGTCCTACGAG.

Concerning this clone: The read finishes 3 residues shy of the CDR3 end, and the germline J gene is used to complete it. This chain connects TRBV7-2 to TRBJ2-1, with a tentative D call TRBD2 (6 bases). The germline V gene encodes CDR1 SGHTA and CDR2 FQGNSA. The CDR3 is 13 residues long. Deletions cut 1 base from V and 9 bases from J, with 10 bases between. The sequenced part of the CDR3 DNA is TGTGCCAGCAGCTTAGTTCGGCGGGGTGAG. Its protein is CASSLVRRGE. The whole CDR3 sequence is CASSLVRRGEQFF.